This T cell receptor (beta chain) was recorded in a study of T cell repertoires in cytomegalovirus infection. Study-wide context: The public TCR beta signatures pointed to both CMV infection and matching HLA type.

On this clonotype: What it recognizes is unknown.

Study-level points and caveats: The study found HLA-C-restricted CMV-specific TCR beta clonotypes dominating the ex vivo response. Carriage of CMV together with the relevant HLA was identifiable through cumulative public TCR beta family frequency.

One entry per CDR3 protein, called by TCRdb with MiXCR from the reads. The table includes more than 400,000 distinct CDR3 sequences, about 30% detected once. Trimming took 6 bases from V and 2 from J, leaving 14 bases between them. Germline V gives CDR1 LNHDA, CDR2 SQIVND (reference sequence). CDR3 length: 14 residues. J is TRBJ2-7 and V is TRBV19, with D possibly being TRBD1 (6 bases). This TCR derives from a human donor in good health (CMV status not recorded). Some clones in this sample may be carry-over from other donors' samples. Material for sequencing was PBMCs. The CDR3 DNA sequence: TGTGCCAGTAGAAACAGGGCTAACCCCTACGAGCAGTACTTC. Its protein product is CASRNRANPYEQYF.